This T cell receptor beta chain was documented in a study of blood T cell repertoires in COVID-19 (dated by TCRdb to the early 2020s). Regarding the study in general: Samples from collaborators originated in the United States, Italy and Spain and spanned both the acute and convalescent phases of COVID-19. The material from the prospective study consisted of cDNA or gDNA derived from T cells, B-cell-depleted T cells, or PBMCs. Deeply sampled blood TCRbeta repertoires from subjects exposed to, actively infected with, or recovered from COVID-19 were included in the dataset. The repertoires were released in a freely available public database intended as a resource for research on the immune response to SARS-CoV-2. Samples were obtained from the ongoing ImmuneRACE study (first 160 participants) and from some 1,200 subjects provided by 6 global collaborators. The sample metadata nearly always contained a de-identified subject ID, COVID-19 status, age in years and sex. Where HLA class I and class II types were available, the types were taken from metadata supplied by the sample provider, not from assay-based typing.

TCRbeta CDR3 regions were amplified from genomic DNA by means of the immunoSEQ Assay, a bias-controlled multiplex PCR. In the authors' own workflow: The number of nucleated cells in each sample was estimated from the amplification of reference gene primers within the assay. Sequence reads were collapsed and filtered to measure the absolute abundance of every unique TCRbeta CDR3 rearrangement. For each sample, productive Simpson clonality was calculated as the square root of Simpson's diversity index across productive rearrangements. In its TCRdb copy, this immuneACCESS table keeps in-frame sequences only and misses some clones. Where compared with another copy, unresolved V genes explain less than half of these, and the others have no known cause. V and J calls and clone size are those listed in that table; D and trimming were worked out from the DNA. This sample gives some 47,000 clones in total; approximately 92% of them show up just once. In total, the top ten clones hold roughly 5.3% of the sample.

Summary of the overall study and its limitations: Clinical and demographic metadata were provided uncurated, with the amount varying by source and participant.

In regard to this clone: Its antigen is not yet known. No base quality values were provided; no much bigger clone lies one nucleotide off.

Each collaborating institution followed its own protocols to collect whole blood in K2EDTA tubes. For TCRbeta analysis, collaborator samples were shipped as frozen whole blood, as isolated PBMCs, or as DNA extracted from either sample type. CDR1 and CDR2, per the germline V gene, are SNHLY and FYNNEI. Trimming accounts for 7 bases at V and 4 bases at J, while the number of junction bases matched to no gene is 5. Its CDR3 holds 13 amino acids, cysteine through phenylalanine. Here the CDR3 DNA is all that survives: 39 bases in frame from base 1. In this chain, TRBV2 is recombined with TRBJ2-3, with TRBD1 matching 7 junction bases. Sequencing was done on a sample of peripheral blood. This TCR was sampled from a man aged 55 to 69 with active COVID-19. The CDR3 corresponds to CASILDRADTQYF. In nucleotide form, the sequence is TGTGCCAGCATCCTAGACAGGGCAGATACGCAGTATTTT.